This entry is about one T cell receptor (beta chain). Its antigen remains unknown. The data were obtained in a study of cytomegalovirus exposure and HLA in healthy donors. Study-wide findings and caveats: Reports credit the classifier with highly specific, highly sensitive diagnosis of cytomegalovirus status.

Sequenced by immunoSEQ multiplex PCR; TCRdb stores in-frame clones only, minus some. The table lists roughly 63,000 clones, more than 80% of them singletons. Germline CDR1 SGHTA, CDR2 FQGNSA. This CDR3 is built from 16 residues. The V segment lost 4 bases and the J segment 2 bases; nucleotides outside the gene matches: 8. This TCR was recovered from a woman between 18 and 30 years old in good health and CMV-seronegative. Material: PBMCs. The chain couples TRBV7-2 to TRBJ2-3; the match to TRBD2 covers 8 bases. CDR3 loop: CASSWTSSLYTDTQYF. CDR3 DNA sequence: TGTGCCAGCAGCTGGACTAGCTCTCTCTACACAGATACGCAGTATTTT.